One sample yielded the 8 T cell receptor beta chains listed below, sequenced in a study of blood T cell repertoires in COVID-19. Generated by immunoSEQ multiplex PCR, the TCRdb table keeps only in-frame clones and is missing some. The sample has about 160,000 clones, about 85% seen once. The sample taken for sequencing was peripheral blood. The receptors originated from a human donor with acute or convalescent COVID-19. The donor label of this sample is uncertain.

CDR3 nucleotides: TGTGCCAGCAGCCCCACGGGGTTCCCGAACACCGGGGAGCTGTTTTTT. Its translation: CASSPTGFPNTGELFF. The chain has TRBV9 and TRBJ2-2; possible D gene TRBD2, 5 bases. Per germline, CDR1 SGDLS and CDR2 YYNGEE. This CDR3 is 16 amino acids long. Trimming stripped 4 bases from V and 0 bases from J, with 13 bases between. Looking up the rest from reference TRBV9 and TRBJ2-2 gives the full variable domain: DSGVTQTPKHLITATGQRVTLRCSPRSGDLSVYWYQQSLDQGLQFLIQYYNGEERAKGNILERFSAQQFPDLHSELNLSSLELGDSALYFCASSPTGFPNTGELFFGEGSRLTVL.

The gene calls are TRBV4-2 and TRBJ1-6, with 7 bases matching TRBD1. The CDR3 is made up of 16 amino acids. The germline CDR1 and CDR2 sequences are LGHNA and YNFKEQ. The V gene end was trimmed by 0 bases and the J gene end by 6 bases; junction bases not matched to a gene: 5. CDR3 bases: TGTGCCAGCAGCCAAGAGGGGACAGCCCTTAATTCACCCCTCCACTTT. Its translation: CASSQEGTALNSPLHF.

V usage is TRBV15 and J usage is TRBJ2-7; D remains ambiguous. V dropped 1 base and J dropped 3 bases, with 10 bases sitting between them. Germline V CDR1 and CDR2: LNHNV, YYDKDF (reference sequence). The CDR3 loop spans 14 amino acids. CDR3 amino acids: CATSRGSQFYEQYF. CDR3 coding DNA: TGTGCCACCAGCAGAGGTTCCCAGTTCTACGAGCAGTACTTC.

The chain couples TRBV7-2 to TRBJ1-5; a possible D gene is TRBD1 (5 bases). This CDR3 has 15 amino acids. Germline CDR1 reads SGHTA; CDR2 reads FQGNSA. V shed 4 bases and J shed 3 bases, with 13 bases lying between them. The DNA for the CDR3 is TGTGCCAGCAGCTACACTGGGGCGGCCAATCAGCCCCAGCATTTT. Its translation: CASSYTGAANQPQHF.

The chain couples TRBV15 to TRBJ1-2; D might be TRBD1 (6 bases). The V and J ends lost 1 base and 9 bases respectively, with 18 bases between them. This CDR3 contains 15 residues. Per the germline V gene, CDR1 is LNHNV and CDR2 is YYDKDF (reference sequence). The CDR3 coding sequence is TGTGCCACCAGCAGAGGCTCAGGGGCACTCGGGAGCTACACCTTC. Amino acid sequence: CATSRGSGALGSYTF.

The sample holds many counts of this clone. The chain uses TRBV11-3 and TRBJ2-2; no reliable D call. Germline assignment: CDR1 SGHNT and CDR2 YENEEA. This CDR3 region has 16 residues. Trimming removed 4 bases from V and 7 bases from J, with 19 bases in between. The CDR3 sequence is CASSSPGFSVGGELFF. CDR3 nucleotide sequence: TGTGCCAGCAGCTCCCCCGGGTTTTCGGTGGGCGGGGAGCTGTTTTTT.

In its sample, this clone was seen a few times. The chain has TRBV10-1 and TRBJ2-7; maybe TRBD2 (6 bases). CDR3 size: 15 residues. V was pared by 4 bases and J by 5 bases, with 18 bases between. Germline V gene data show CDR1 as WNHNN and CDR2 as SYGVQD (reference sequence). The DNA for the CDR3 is TGCGCCAGCAGTGTGGAGGGAAAGACCCCCCACGAGCAGTACTTC. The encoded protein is CASSVEGKTPHEQYF.

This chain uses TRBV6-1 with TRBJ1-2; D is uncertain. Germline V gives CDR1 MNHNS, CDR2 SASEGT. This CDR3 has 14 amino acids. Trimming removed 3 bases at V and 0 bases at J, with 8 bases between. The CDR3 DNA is TGTGCCAGCAGTGACAGGTATTCTAACTATGGCTACACCTTC. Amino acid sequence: CASSDRYSNYGYTF.